The 19 T cell receptor beta chains below were found in one sample sequenced in a study of T cells in Graves' hyperthyroidism and ophthalmopathy (dated by TCRdb to between 2018 and 2021). Library creation used multiplex PCR. Sequencing was carried out with an Illumina HiSeq 2000. TCR beta CDR3 regions were amplified from RNA transcripts. For the first round of RT-PCR on the TCR CDR3, the HTBI primer set was used together with the Qiagen OneStep RT-PCR kit. The public reads were reprocessed in TCRdb via fastp at Q25 and MiXCR, keeping in-frame beta chains. Rows with one shared CDR3 protein collapse into an entry with the most common genes and DNA. The sample yields about 530,000 distinct CDR3 sequences; roughly 15% were counted once. The ten largest account for approximately 15% of the sample. Sequencing input: blood. These TCRs come from a woman younger than 30 with Graves' ophthalmopathy.

This clonotype was detected ten times or more. The chain couples TRBV3-1 to TRBJ1-2; D is undetermined. The CDR3 is 14 amino acids. CDR1 is LGHDT and CDR2 is YNNKEL in the germline V gene (reference sequence). The V end lost 0 bases, the J end lost 2 bases, and 7 bases lay between the germline ends. CDR3 DNA sequence: TGTGCCAGCAGCCAAGATGTGGAGAACTATGGCTACACCTTC. This codes for CASSQDVENYGYTF.

This clonotype has a count of ten or more. The chain recombines TRBV6-5 with TRBJ2-1, with 12 bases identical to TRBD2. Trimming cost V 2 bases and J 2 bases; bases outside gene matches: 7. The CDR3 covers 18 residues. The germline gives CDR1 MNHEY, CDR2 SVGAGI. CDR3: CASSYRLAGGQTYNEQFF. CDR3 sequence (DNA): TGTGCCAGCAGTTACCGGCTAGCGGGGGGGCAAACCTACAATGAGCAGTTCTTC.

A single count supports this clonotype. A much more abundant neighbour one base away suggests this may be a read error. This chain connects TRBV20-1 to TRBJ2-7; 8 bases match TRBD1. Germline-derived CDR1 and CDR2 are DFQATT and SNEGSKA (reference sequence). This CDR3 spans 15 amino acids. The CDR3 nucleotides are TGCAGTGCTAGGCGGGGCAGGGGGCTAGCCTACGGGCAGTACTTC. This gives the protein CSARRGRGLAYGQYF.

This clonotype was detected ten times or more. The chain employs TRBV30 and TRBJ2-7; D is unclear. Germline CDR1 and CDR2: GTSNPN and SVGIG (reference sequence). The CDR3 is made up of 11 amino acids. Trimming pared 0 bases from V and 6 bases from J, leaving 6 bases between. DNA of the CDR3: TGTGCCTGGAGTGTTGGAGTCGAGCAGTACTTC. Residues: CAWSVGVEQYF.

This clonotype was recorded at least ten times. This chain uses TRBV27 with TRBJ2-7, with D possibly being TRBD1 (6 bases). Germline V gene lookup returns CDR1 MNHEY and CDR2 SMNVEV (reference sequence). CDR3 length equals 14 residues. V lost 3 bases to trimming and J lost 3 bases, with 12 bases between them. CDR3 sequence (DNA): TGTGCCAGCAGTTTTGACAGGAACTTCTACGAGCAGTACTTC. Translated, it gives CASSFDRNFYEQYF.

This chain links TRBV5-4 with TRBJ1-3; D uncertain. The CDR3 runs 14 residues. V was shortened by 0 bases and J by 3 bases, with 7 bases between the two germline ends. CDR1 and CDR2 (germline): SGHNT, YYREEE (reference sequence). The CDR3 here is CASSLGPGGNTIYF. The CDR3, as DNA: TGTGCCAGCAGCTTGGGCCCCGGTGGAAACACCATATATTTT.

V is TRBV15 and J is TRBJ1-2; no clear D. The CDR3 consists of 15 residues. Germline CDR1 reads LNHNV; CDR2 reads YYDKDF (reference sequence). V gave up 0 bases and J gave up 8 bases, with 16 bases separating them. The CDR3 nucleotides are TGTGCCACCAGCAGAGATGCCGAGGGCTTCGGGGGCTACACCTTC. This encodes CATSRDAEGFGGYTF.

The sample holds many counts of this clonotype. The genes are TRBV5-5 and TRBJ1-1, with TRBD1 matching over 7 bases. CDR3 length: 15 residues. With V trimmed by 2 bases and J by 0 bases, 4 bases remained unmatched. In germline, CDR1 is SGHKS, CDR2 YYEKEE (reference sequence). The CDR3 is CASSLPGQLNTEAFF. As DNA, the CDR3 is TGTGCCAGCAGCTTACCGGGACAGCTGAACACTGAAGCTTTCTTT.

This rearrangement joins TRBV7-2 to TRBJ1-3, with 9 bases that match TRBD1. Germline CDR1 and CDR2: SGHTA and FQGNSA. V shed 3 bases and J 8 bases; nucleotides not matched to a gene: 5. CDR3 length equals 14 residues. CDR3 nucleotide sequence: TGTGCCAGCAGCTTGGGACAGGGATGGGACACCATATATTTT. This gives the protein CASSLGQGWDTIYF.

V and J are TRBV12-3 or TRBV12-4 and TRBJ2-2; 10 positions match TRBD2. V trimming: 4 bases; J trimming: 7 bases; junction bases outside the gene matches: 9. This CDR3 is built from 16 residues. CDR3 amino acids: CASSSRAGGPSGELFF. CDR3 nucleotide sequence: TGTGCCAGCAGTTCTCGAGCGGGAGGGCCGAGCGGGGAGCTGTTTTTT.

CDR3 sequence (DNA): TGCAGCGTTGAAACAGGGGGTTCCACTGAAGCTTTCTTT. Amino acids: CSVETGGSTEAFF. V and J are TRBV29-1 and TRBJ1-1; TRBD1 aligns across 8 bases. Germline V gene sequence: CDR1 SQVTM, CDR2 ANQGSEA. With 2 bases clipped from V and 4 bases from J, the junction kept 3 bases outside the gene matches. The CDR3 runs 13 residues. Full variable domain (rest looked up from reference TRBV29-1 and TRBJ1-1): SAVISQKPSRDICQRGTSLTIQCQVDSQVTMMFWYRQQPGQSLTLIATANQGSEATYESGFVIDKFPISRPNLTFSTLTVSNMSPEDSSIYLCSVETGGSTEAFFGQGTRLTVV.

This clonotype was seen at least ten times. The chain carries TRBV30 and TRBJ1-2; TRBD1 aligns across 11 bases. Trimming removed 5 bases from V and 2 bases from J; junction bases left unmatched: 1. Germline lookup yields CDR1 GTSNPN and CDR2 SVGIG (reference sequence). The CDR3 has 13 amino acids. CDR3 DNA sequence: TGTGCCTGGTGGGACAGGGGGAACTATGGCTACACCTTC. Translation: CAWWDRGNYGYTF.

This chain connects TRBV20-1 to TRBJ1-2; 10 nucleotides match TRBD1. This CDR3 has 14 amino acids. Germline-derived CDR1 and CDR2 are DFQATT and SNEGSKA (reference sequence). V trimming: 4 bases; J trimming: 8 bases; junction bases outside the gene matches: 10. This CDR3 reads CSAKRQGAVEGYTF. CDR3 nucleotide sequence: TGCAGTGCTAAAAGACAGGGGGCGGTTGAGGGCTACACCTTC.

This clonotype was counted between two and nine times. The chain recombines TRBV6-2 or TRBV6-3 with TRBJ2-7, with a tentative D call TRBD1 (6 bases). The CDR3 extends over 14 amino acids. V was shortened by 8 bases and J by 0 bases, with 14 bases between the two germline ends. Looked up from germline, CDR1 is MNHEY and CDR2 is SVGEGT. The CDR3 sequence: CASQGISVSYEQYF. The DNA of the CDR3 is TGTGCCAGCCAGGGGATCAGCGTCTCCTACGAGCAGTACTTC.

The sample holds a few counts of this clonotype. This rearrangement joins TRBV4-1 to TRBJ2-1; tentatively, D is TRBD1 or TRBD2 (5 bases each). The CDR3 consists of 14 residues. Germline V CDR1 and CDR2: MGHRA, YSYEKL. V lost 3 bases, J lost 9 bases, and 15 bases lay in between. The CDR3 DNA reads TGCGCCAGCAGCCACTCCGGGACCCCAGGTGAGCAGTTCTTC. Its protein is CASSHSGTPGEQFF.

At least ten counts were recorded for this clonotype. The J gene is TRBJ1-1, the V gene TRBV12-3 or TRBV12-4; D unresolved. The V end was cut by 5 bases, the J end by 1 base, with 2 bases between. The CDR3 extends over 11 amino acids. CDR3 in DNA: TGTGCCAGCAGTGAGAACACTGAAGCTTTCTTT. This sequence encodes CASSENTEAFF.

The chain carries TRBV27 and TRBJ2-1, with D possibly being TRBD2 (6 bases). The CDR3 has 17 residues. V lost 3 bases and J 0 bases, leaving 15 bases between the germline ends. From germline, CDR1 is MNHEY and CDR2 SMNVEV (reference sequence). Written as DNA, the CDR3 is TGTGCCAGCAGTTTGGCGGGAAACCTCCACTCCTACAATGAGCAGTTCTTC. Translated, it gives CASSLAGNLHSYNEQFF.

At least ten counts were recorded for this clonotype. The chain combines TRBV7-6 with TRBJ2-7; D is perhaps TRBD2 (7 bases). Germline CDR1 is SGHVS and CDR2 is FNYEAQ. The CDR3 runs to 17 residues. V was pared by 1 base and J by 2 bases, with 18 bases between. The CDR3, as DNA: TGTGCCAGCAGCTTAGAGGTTGCGGGGGCCAATACCTACGAGCAGTACTTC. This sequence encodes CASSLEVAGANTYEQYF. Full variable domain (rest looked up from reference TRBV7-6 and TRBJ2-7): GAGVSQSPRYKVTKRGQDVALRCDPISGHVSLYWYRQALGQGPEFLTYFNYEAQQDKSGLPNDRFSAERPEGSISTLTIQRTEQRDSAMYRCASSLEVAGANTYEQYFGPGTRLTVT.

This clonotype was seen ten or more times. The chain carries TRBV27 and TRBJ2-2; possibly TRBD2 for D (5 bases). Germline V lookup: CDR1 MNHEY, CDR2 SMNVEV (reference sequence). The CDR3 length is 15 residues. V was shortened by 5 bases and J by 4 bases, with 14 bases between the two germline ends. CDR3 coding DNA: TGTGCCAGCAGTCCCGACATCGGAGGCACCGGGGAGCTGTTTTTT. Amino acids: CASSPDIGGTGELFF.